The 10 T cell receptor beta chains reported below all come from one sample, sequenced in a study of shared clonotypes between healthy human individuals. The repertoire was sequenced with immunoSEQ multiplex PCR; TCRdb's copy has only in-frame clones and lacks some. Altogether about 2,500,000 clones are present, approximately 92% being singletons, with the ten largest covering over 0.12%. Sequencing used naive CD4+ T cells sorted from blood. Subset reported: CD45RA+ positively selected. The source is a man aged 18-30 years in good health.

The CDR3 reads CASSKAQGQYEQYF. DNA of the CDR3: TGTGCCAGCAGCAAAGCACAGGGGCAATACGAGCAGTACTTC. The rearrangement uses TRBV9 and TRBJ2-7; TRBD1 matches at 7 bases. Per germline, CDR1 SGDLS and CDR2 YYNGEE. The junction had 8 bases not matched to a gene; V was cut back by 4 bases and J by 4 bases. The CDR3 totals 14 residues.

The V call is TRBV4-1, the J call TRBJ1-5; D is ambiguous. In germline, CDR1 is MGHRA, CDR2 YSYEKL. The CDR3 covers 14 residues. V lost 1 base and J lost 6, with 10 bases in between. The CDR3 region has the DNA TGCGCCAGCAGCCAAGGAGGGAATCCTCAGCCCCAGCATTTT. This translates into CASSQGGNPQPQHF.

The chain recombines TRBV19 with TRBJ2-2; a weak D match, TRBD1 (5 bases). The germline V gene has CDR1 LNHDA and CDR2 SQIVND (reference sequence). Trimming shortened V by 9 bases and J by 1 base, and 12 bases separated the two germline ends. This CDR3 contains 14 residues. CDR3 coding DNA: TGTGCCAGCCAAACAGGAGTGAACACCGGGGAGCTGTTTTTT. Its protein product is CASQTGVNTGELFF.

This sequence joins TRBV5-1 and TRBJ2-5; 11 bases are a match to TRBD2. V was pared by 0 bases and J by 3 bases, with 4 bases of the junction left unmatched. Germline CDR1 reads SGHRS; CDR2 reads YFSETQ. The CDR3 loop spans 16 amino acids. The DNA for the CDR3 is TGCGCCAGCAGCTTGGCCGGGACTAGCGGAGAAGAGACCCAGTACTTC. Encoded protein: CASSLAGTSGEETQYF. The full variable domain, with the rest looked up from reference TRBV5-1 and TRBJ2-5, is KAGVTQTPRYLIKTRGQQVTLSCSPISGHRSVSWYQQTPGQGLQFLFEYFSETQRNKGNFPGRFSGRQFSNSRSEMNVSTLELGDSALYLCASSLAGTSGEETQYFGPGTRLLVL.

This sequence joins TRBV5-4 and TRBJ2-7; weak D call: TRBD1 (6 bases). Deletions cut 3 bases from V and 3 bases from J, with 13 bases between. Per the germline V gene, CDR1 is SGHNT and CDR2 is YYREEE (reference sequence). The CDR3 consists of 14 residues. The DNA of the CDR3 is TGTGCCAGCAGCTCGACAGGCAGGAACTACGAGCAGTACTTC. Translation: CASSSTGRNYEQYF.

The gene calls are TRBV5-1 and TRBJ2-5, with 11 bases aligning to TRBD2. With V trimmed by 4 bases and J by 4 bases, 9 bases remained unmatched. Germline CDR1 SGHRS, CDR2 YFSETQ. CDR3 size: 16 residues. CDR3 DNA: TGCGCCAGCAGCACCACTAGCGGGAGCATCAGAGAGACCCAGTACTTC. As protein: CASSTTSGSIRETQYF.

The chain uses TRBV30 and TRBJ2-7, with TRBD1 matching 8 bases. The CDR3 sequence is 13 residues long. Germline assignment: CDR1 GTSNPN and CDR2 SVGIG (reference sequence). The V segment lost 3 bases and the J segment 5 bases; nucleotides outside the gene matches: 6. CDR3 DNA sequence: TGTGCCTGGAGCAGACAGGGGATCAACGAGCAGTACTTC. This translates into CAWSRQGINEQYF.

The V gene is TRBV4-3, the J gene TRBJ1-1; perhaps TRBD1 as D (6 bases). CDR1 is LGHNA and CDR2 is YSLEER in the germline V gene. CDR3 length equals 14 residues. V was cut by 0 bases and J by 8 bases, with 13 bases left in between. CDR3 bases: TGCGCCAGCAGCCAAGAGGGGGCCCTGGGAGAAGCTTTCTTT. Encoded protein: CASSQEGALGEAFF.

The rearrangement joins TRBV11-2 to TRBJ2-6; 7 positions match TRBD2. This CDR3 has 17 residues. V was pared by 1 base and J by 0 bases, with 3 bases of the junction left unmatched. Germline V gene data show CDR1 as SGHAT and CDR2 as FQNNGV. The chain's CDR3 is CASSLAGRASGANVLTF. The CDR3 DNA reads TGTGCCAGCAGCTTAGCGGGGAGGGCCTCTGGGGCCAACGTCCTGACTTTC.

As concerns this clone: This specimen includes other DNA sequences encoding the same CDR3. The genes are TRBV5-6 and TRBJ1-2, with D unresolved. CDR1 and CDR2 (germline): SGHDT, YYEEEE. This CDR3 has 12 amino acids. V shed 0 bases and J shed 3 bases, with 3 bases lying between them. DNA for the CDR3: TGTGCCAGCAGCTTGGGACACTATGGCTACACCTTC. This gives the protein CASSLGHYGYTF.